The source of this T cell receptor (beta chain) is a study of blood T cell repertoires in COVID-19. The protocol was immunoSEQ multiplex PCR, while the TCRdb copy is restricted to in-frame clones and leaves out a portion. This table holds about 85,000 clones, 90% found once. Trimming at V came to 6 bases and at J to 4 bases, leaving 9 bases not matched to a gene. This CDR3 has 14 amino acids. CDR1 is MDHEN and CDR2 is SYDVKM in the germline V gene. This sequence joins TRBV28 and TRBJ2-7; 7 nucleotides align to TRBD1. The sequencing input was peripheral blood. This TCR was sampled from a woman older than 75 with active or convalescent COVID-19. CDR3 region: CASSPGSTGYEQYF. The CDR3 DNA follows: TGTGCCAGCAGCCCTGGATCGACAGGGTACGAGCAGTACTTC.